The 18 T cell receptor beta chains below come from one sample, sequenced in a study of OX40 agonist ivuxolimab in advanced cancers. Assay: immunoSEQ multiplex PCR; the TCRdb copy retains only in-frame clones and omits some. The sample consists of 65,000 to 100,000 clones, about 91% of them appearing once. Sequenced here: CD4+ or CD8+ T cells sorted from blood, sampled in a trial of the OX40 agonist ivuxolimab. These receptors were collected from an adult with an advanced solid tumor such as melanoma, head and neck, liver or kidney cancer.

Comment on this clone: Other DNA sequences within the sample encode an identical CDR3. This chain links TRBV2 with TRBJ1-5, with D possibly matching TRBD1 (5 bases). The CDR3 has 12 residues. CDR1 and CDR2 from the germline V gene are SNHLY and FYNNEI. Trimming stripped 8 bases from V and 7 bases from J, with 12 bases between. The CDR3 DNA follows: TGTGCCAGCCGGGGGGAAGGCCAGCCCCAGCATTTT. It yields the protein CASRGEGQPQHF. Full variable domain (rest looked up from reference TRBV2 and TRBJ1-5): EPEVTQTPSHQVTQMGQEVILRCVPISNHLYFYWYRQILGQKVEFLVSFYNNEISEKSEIFDDQFSVERPDGSNFTLKIRSTKLEDSAMYFCASRGEGQPQHFGDGTRLSIL.

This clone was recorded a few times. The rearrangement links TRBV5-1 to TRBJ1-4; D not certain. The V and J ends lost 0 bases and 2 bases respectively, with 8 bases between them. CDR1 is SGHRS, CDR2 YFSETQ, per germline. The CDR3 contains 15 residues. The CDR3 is CASSLEAGTNEKLFF. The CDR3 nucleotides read TGCGCCAGCAGCTTGGAAGCGGGGACTAATGAAAAACTGTTTTTT.

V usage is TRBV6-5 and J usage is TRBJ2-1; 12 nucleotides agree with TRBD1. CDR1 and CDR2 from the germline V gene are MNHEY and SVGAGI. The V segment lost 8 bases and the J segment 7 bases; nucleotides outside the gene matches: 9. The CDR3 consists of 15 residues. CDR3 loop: CASGSPGQGANEQFF. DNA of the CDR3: TGTGCCAGCGGATCGCCGGGACAGGGGGCAAATGAGCAGTTCTTC.

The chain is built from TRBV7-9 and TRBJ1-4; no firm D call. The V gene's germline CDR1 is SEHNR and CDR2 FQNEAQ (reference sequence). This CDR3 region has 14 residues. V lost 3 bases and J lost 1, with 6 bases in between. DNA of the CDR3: TGTGCCAGCAGCTTCCAGTTAACTAATGAAAAACTGTTTTTT. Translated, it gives CASSFQLTNEKLFF.

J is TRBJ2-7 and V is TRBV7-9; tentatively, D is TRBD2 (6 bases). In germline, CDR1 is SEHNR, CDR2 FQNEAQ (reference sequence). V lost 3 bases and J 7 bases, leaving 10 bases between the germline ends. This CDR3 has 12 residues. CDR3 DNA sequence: TGTGCCAGCAGCTTGGTTCGGGGGGAGCAGTACTTC. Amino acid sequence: CASSLVRGEQYF.

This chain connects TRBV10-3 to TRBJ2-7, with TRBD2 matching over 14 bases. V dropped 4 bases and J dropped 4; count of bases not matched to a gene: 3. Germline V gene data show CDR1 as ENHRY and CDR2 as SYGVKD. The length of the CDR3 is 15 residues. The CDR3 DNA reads TGTGCCATCAGTGGCGGACTAGCGGGAGGTTACGAGCAGTACTTC. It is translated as CAISGGLAGGYEQYF.

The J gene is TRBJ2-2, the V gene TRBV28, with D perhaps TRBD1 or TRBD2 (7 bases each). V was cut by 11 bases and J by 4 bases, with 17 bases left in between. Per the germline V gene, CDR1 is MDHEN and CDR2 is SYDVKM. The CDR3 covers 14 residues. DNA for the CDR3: TGTGCCCACCGTCAGGGGGGGCGCACCGGGGAGCTGTTTTTT. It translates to CAHRQGGRTGELFF.

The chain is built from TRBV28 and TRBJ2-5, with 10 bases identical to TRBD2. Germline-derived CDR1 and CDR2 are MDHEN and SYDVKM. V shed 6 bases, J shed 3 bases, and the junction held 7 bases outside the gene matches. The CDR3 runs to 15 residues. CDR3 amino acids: CASRTSGAGEETQYF. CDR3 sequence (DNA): TGTGCCAGCAGAACTAGCGGGGCCGGGGAAGAGACCCAGTACTTC.

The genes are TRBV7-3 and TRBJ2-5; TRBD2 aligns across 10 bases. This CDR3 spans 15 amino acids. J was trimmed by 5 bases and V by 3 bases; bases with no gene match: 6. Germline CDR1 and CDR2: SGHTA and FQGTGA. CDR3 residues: CASSFLAGVWETQYF. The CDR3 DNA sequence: TGTGCCAGCAGCTTTCTAGCGGGAGTTTGGGAGACCCAGTACTTC.

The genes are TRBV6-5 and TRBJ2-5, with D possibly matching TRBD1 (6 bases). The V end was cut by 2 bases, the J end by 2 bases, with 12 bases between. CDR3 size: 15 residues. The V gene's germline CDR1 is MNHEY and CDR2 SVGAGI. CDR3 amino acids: CASSYVGARQETQYF. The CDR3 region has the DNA TGTGCCAGCAGTTACGTGGGGGCGCGACAAGAGACCCAGTACTTC.

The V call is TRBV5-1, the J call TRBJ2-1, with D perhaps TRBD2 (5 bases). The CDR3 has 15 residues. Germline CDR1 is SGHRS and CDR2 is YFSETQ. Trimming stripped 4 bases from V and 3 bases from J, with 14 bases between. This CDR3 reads CASSRGQSGYNEQFF. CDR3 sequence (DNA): TGCGCCAGCAGCAGAGGGCAGAGCGGCTACAATGAGCAGTTCTTC.

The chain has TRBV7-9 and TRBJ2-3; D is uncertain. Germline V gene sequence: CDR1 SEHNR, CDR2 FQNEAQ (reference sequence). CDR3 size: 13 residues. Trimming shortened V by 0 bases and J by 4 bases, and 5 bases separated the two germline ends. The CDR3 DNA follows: TGTGCCAGCAGCTTAGCGTTTCCAGATACGCAGTATTTT. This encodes CASSLAFPDTQYF.

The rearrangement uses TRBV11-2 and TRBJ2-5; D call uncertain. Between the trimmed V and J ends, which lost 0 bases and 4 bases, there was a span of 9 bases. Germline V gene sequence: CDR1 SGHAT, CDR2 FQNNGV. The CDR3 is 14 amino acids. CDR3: CASSLDPGGETQYF. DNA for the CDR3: TGTGCCAGCAGCTTAGACCCGGGCGGAGAGACCCAGTACTTC.

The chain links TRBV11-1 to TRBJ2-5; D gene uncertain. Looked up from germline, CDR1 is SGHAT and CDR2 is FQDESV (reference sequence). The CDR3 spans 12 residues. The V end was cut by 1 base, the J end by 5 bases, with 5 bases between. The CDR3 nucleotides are TGTGCCAGCAGCTTAGTCCGGGAGACCCAGTACTTC. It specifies CASSLVRETQYF.

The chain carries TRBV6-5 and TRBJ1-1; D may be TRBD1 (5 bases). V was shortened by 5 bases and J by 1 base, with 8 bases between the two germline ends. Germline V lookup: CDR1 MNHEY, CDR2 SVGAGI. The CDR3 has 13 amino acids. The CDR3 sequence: CASSRGRNTEAFF. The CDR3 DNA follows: TGTGCCAGCAGTAGGGGCAGGAACACTGAAGCTTTCTTT.

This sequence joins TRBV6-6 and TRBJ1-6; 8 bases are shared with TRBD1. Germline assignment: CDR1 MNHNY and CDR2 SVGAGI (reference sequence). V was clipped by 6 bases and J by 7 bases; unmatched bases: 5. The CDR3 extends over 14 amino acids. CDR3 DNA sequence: TGTGCCAGCAGACTTACAGGGGGAAATTCACCCCTCCACTTT. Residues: CASRLTGGNSPLHF.

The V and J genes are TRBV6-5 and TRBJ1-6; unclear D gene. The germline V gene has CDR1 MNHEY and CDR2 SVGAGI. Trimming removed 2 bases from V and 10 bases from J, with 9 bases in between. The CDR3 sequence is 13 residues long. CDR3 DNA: TGTGCCAGCAGTTACGACATTTACTCACCCCTCCACTTT. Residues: CASSYDIYSPLHF.

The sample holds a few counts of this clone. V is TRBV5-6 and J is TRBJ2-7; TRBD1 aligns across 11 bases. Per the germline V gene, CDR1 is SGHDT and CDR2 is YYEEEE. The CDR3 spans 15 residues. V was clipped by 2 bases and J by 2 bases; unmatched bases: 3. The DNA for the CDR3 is TGTGCCAGCAGCTTCTTGGGACAGGGGGCCTACGAGCAGTACTTC. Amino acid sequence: CASSFLGQGAYEQYF.